The 29 T cell receptor beta chains below were found in one sample sequenced in a study of shared T cell receptors in the human thymus. Measured with immunoSEQ multiplex PCR; TCRdb has only the in-frame clones, and not every one. The repertoire holds hundreds of thousands of clones, with around 87% as singletons. This sample was also put to use in a study of human thymus T cells.

The material sequenced was thymocytes. The receptors originated from a boy younger than two with a congenital heart defect.

The chain couples TRBV7-9 to TRBJ1-1; TRBD1 is a possible D gene (6 bases). The CDR3 contains 17 residues. Germline V gene data show CDR1 as SEHNR and CDR2 as FQNEAQ (reference sequence). V was pared by 1 base and J by 0 bases, with 15 bases between. CDR3 sequence (DNA): TGTGCCAGCAGCTTAGAGGGGGGCGGGGGTCTGAACACTGAAGCTTTCTTT. Translated, it gives CASSLEGGGGLNTEAFF.

The chain couples TRBV4-3 to TRBJ1-1; 7 bases are shared with TRBD1. The CDR3 runs 16 residues. With 3 bases clipped from V and 1 base from J, the junction kept 8 bases outside the gene matches. Germline V CDR1 and CDR2: LGHNA, YSLEER. The CDR3 loop reads CASSQTHRGTNTEAFF. CDR3 sequence (DNA): TGCGCCAGCAGCCAGACGCACAGGGGAACGAACACTGAAGCTTTCTTT.

The DNA of the CDR3 is TGCGCCAGCAGCGGACCCAAGACCGGGACTACTGCCTACAATGAGCAGTTCTTC. As protein: CASSGPKTGTTAYNEQFF. The chain uses TRBV5-1 and TRBJ2-1; 7 bases are a match to TRBD2. Germline-derived CDR1 and CDR2 are SGHRS and YFSETQ. The V and J ends lost 4 bases and 2 bases, in that order; junction bases with no gene match: 15. The CDR3 runs to 18 residues.

The chain couples TRBV5-6 to TRBJ2-3, with TRBD1 identical over 7 bases. The J segment lost 2 bases and the V segment lost 4 bases, leaving 4 bases of the junction unmatched. Germline V gives CDR1 SGHDT, CDR2 YYEEEE. This CDR3 is built from 14 residues. This chain's CDR3 is CASSITGATDTQYF. The CDR3 DNA is TGTGCCAGCAGCATAACAGGGGCCACAGATACGCAGTATTTT.

The chain couples TRBV6-5 to TRBJ2-7; 10 nucleotides line up with TRBD1. Germline V gene data show CDR1 as MNHEY and CDR2 as SVGAGI. This CDR3 is built from 15 residues. The ends lost 5 bases at V and 2 bases at J; junction bases unmatched: 6. The CDR3 nucleotides read TGTGCCAGCAGTCACCGGGACAGGGGACCCTACGAGCAGTACTTC. It encodes CASSHRDRGPYEQYF.

The chain employs TRBV6-1 and TRBJ1-5, with D possibly being TRBD1 (5 bases). The CDR3 sequence is 16 residues long. V gave up 2 bases and J gave up 5 bases, with 16 bases separating them. Looked up from germline, CDR1 is MNHNS and CDR2 is SASEGT. The CDR3 here is CASSESGGKFYQPQHF. CDR3 bases: TGTGCCAGCAGTGAATCGGGGGGAAAATTTTATCAGCCCCAGCATTTT.

The V gene is TRBV21-1, the J gene TRBJ2-1; the table's D gene call, TRBD2, was not cross checked with the DNA. TRBV21-1 is flagged as a pseudogene. The CDR3 consists of 17 residues. The CDR3 DNA reads as TGTGCCAGCAGCAAGAAGCCGGGACTTCGCGCCTACAATGAGCAGTTCTTC. Translation gives CASSKKPGLRAYNEQFF.

The CDR3 nucleotides are TGTGCCAGCAGCCCAGATTCCACTGAAGCTTTCTTT. It encodes CASSPDSTEAFF. The genes are TRBV7-2 and TRBJ1-1; no firm D call. CDR1 SGHTA and CDR2 FQGNSA come from the germline V gene. The V gene lost 5 bases and the J gene lost 4 bases, with 8 bases spanning the gap. This CDR3 is 12 amino acids long.

This chain connects TRBV19 to TRBJ1-4; no clear D gene. CDR1 is LNHDA and CDR2 is SQIVND in the germline V gene (reference sequence). V shed 5 bases and J shed 5 bases, with 15 bases lying between them. The CDR3 is 15 residues long. The CDR3 loop is CASSGFSGLNEKLFF. The CDR3 nucleotides are TGTGCCAGTAGTGGGTTCTCCGGACTAAATGAAAAACTGTTTTTT.

The V call is TRBV28, the J call TRBJ2-7, with a possible D match to TRBD2 (6 bases). Trimming shortened V by 11 bases and J by 0 bases, and 11 bases separated the two germline ends. Germline assignment: CDR1 MDHEN and CDR2 SYDVKM. CDR3 length: 12 residues. CDR3 coding DNA: TGTGCCGGTTCGGGGGACTCCTACGAGCAGTACTTC. It is translated as CAGSGDSYEQYF.

The V call is TRBV29-1, the J call TRBJ1-6; 8 nucleotides line up with TRBD1. The CDR3 sequence is 14 residues long. CDR1 is SQVTM and CDR2 is ANQGSEA in the germline V gene. V shed 6 bases, J shed 7 bases, and the junction held 8 bases outside the gene matches. Here the CDR3 reads CSVRLTGVNSPLHF. Written as DNA, the CDR3 is TGCAGCGTCCGTTTGACAGGGGTGAATTCACCCCTCCACTTT. Using reference TRBV29-1 and TRBJ1-6 for the parts outside the CDR3, the full variable domain is SAVISQKPSRDICQRGTSLTIQCQVDSQVTMMFWYRQQPGQSLTLIATANQGSEATYESGFVIDKFPISRPNLTFSTLTVSNMSPEDSSIYLCSVRLTGVNSPLHFGNGTRLTVT.

The chain uses TRBV14 and TRBJ2-3; 12 bases are a match to TRBD2. CDR1 and CDR2 (germline): SGHDN, FVKESK. The CDR3 consists of 19 residues. Trimming cost V 3 bases and J 0 bases; bases outside gene matches: 10. The CDR3 DNA reads TGTGCCAGCAGCCAGGCAAGAATCGGGACTAGCGGGAGCACAGATACGCAGTATTTT. Translation: CASSQARIGTSGSTDTQYF.

The CDR3 region has the DNA TGTGCCAGCAGTGGGGGGGGGCGGGAGGAGCAGTTCTTC. This encodes CASSGGGREEQFF. The gene calls are TRBV6-5 and TRBJ2-1, with a tentative D call TRBD2 (7 bases). CDR1 MNHEY and CDR2 SVGAGI come from the germline V gene. The ends were cut back, 5 bases at V and 10 bases at J, with 15 bases in the middle. This CDR3 contains 13 residues.

The chain joins TRBV6-5 to TRBJ1-6; 7 bases align to TRBD1. Germline assignment: CDR1 MNHEY and CDR2 SVGAGI. Trimming removed 3 bases from V and 5 bases from J; junction bases left unmatched: 1. The CDR3 length is 14 residues. In DNA form, the CDR3 reads TGTGCCAGCAGTTATACAGGGGATAATTCACCCCTCCACTTT. Amino acid sequence: CASSYTGDNSPLHF.

This clone has just a few counts. The chain is built from TRBV5-6 and TRBJ1-1, with D hard to call. V lost 1 base and J 4 bases, leaving 8 bases between the germline ends. CDR3 size: 13 residues. From germline, CDR1 is SGHDT and CDR2 YYEEEE. CDR3 sequence reads: CASSLTVGTEAFF. The CDR3, as DNA: TGTGCCAGCAGCTTGACAGTCGGCACTGAAGCTTTCTTT. The full variable domain, in which reference TRBV5-6 and TRBJ1-1 provide the parts outside the CDR3, is DAGVTQSPTHLIKTRGQQVTLRCSPKSGHDTVSWYQQALGQGPQFIFQYYEEEERQRGNFPDRFSGHQFPNYSSELNVNALLLGDSALYLCASSLTVGTEAFFGQGTRLTVV.

The rearrangement joins TRBV4-3 to TRBJ2-7, with a weak D call TRBD1 (5 bases). The CDR3 covers 15 residues. Trimming removed 3 bases from V and 2 bases from J, with 14 bases in between. Looked up from germline, CDR1 is LGHNA and CDR2 is YSLEER. The CDR3 coding sequence is TGCGCCAGCAGCCAGGCCGCAGGGTTACCCTACGAGCAGTACTTC. Translating gives CASSQAAGLPYEQYF.

This clone has only a few counts. The sample holds other DNA sequences that translate to the same CDR3. The chain recombines TRBV5-1 with TRBJ2-7; D not certain. CDR1 is SGHRS and CDR2 is YFSETQ in the germline V gene. Trimming removed 5 bases at V and 3 bases at J, with 6 bases between. This CDR3 spans 11 amino acids. The CDR3 region is CASSSNYEQYF. The CDR3 DNA sequence: TGCGCCAGCAGTTCTAACTACGAGCAGTACTTC.

This rearrangement joins TRBV4-3 to TRBJ1-5, with D perhaps matching TRBD1 (6 bases). The germline V and J ends were trimmed by 0 bases and 5 bases, with 20 bases remaining between them. The CDR3 extends over 18 amino acids. Germline V lookup: CDR1 LGHNA, CDR2 YSLEER. The CDR3 sequence: CASSQDRQGRVMDQPQHF. In nucleotides, the CDR3 is TGCGCCAGCAGCCAAGATCGCCAGGGGAGAGTGATGGATCAGCCCCAGCATTTT.

This rearrangement joins TRBV18 to TRBJ2-7; 7 nucleotides match TRBD1. This CDR3 has 14 amino acids. The V gene end was trimmed by 2 bases and the J gene end by 2 bases; junction bases not matched to a gene: 3. The germline V gene has CDR1 KGHSH and CDR2 LQKENI. The CDR3 spells CASSPVTGTYEQYF. In nucleotides, the CDR3 is TGTGCCAGCTCACCAGTGACAGGGACCTACGAGCAGTACTTC.

The V call is TRBV18, the J call TRBJ1-6, with D uncertain. The CDR3 has 15 amino acids. V was pared by 6 bases and J by 0 bases, with 9 bases between. The germline V gene encodes CDR1 KGHSH and CDR2 LQKENI. The CDR3 nucleotides are TGTGCCAGCTCGCACGAGAGCTCCTATAATTCACCCCTCCACTTT. It translates to CASSHESSYNSPLHF.

The gene calls are TRBV19 and TRBJ1-1; D gene unclear. V shed 5 bases and J shed 0 bases, with 7 bases lying between them. The CDR3 loop spans 13 amino acids. Per the germline V gene, CDR1 is LNHDA and CDR2 is SQIVND (reference sequence). The CDR3 loop is CASSGQVNTEAFF. CDR3 DNA: TGTGCCAGTAGTGGGCAGGTGAACACTGAAGCTTTCTTT.

This chain links TRBV28 with TRBJ2-7; TRBD1 matches at 8 bases. Looked up from germline, CDR1 is MDHEN and CDR2 is SYDVKM. The CDR3 is made up of 14 amino acids. V lost 7 bases, J lost 2 bases, and 7 bases stayed unmatched. The DNA for the CDR3 is TGTGCCAGCACCGACCCGACAGGGGCCTACGAGCAGTACTTC. Translated: CASTDPTGAYEQYF.

This chain uses TRBV4-1 with TRBJ2-5; tentative D call: TRBD1 (5 bases). The better agreement between TRBJ2-7 and the DNA end casts doubt on the J call. The CDR3 contains 12 residues. Per germline, CDR1 MGHRA and CDR2 YSYEKL. The chain's CDR3 is CASSQEQGEQYF. CDR3 coding DNA: TGCGCCAGCAGCCAAGAGCAGGGCGAGCAGTACTTC.

V is TRBV6-1 and J is TRBJ2-7; TRBD1 matches at 8 bases. J lost 2 bases, V lost 8 bases, and 8 bases had no gene match. Germline V gives CDR1 MNHNS, CDR2 SASEGT. The CDR3 loop spans 14 amino acids. The CDR3 protein is CASVRQGKAYEQYF. For the CDR3, the DNA is TGTGCCAGCGTCAGACAGGGGAAAGCCTACGAGCAGTACTTC.

The CDR3 here is CASSSTSGERQETQYF. Written as DNA, the CDR3 is TGTGCCAGCAGCTCAACTAGCGGGGAGCGGCAAGAGACCCAGTACTTC. The chain joins TRBV7-2 to TRBJ2-5; 10 bases align to TRBD2. Looked up from germline, CDR1 is SGHTA and CDR2 is FQGNSA. Unmatched junction bases numbered 7, after V lost 4 bases and J lost 2 bases. The CDR3 has 16 amino acids.

Written as DNA, the CDR3 is TGTGCCAGCAGTGATTGGCAGGAAATCTCCTACGAGCAGTACTTC. As protein: CASSDWQEISYEQYF. The V gene is TRBV6-1, the J gene TRBJ2-7; no definite D call. The germline V gene encodes CDR1 MNHNS and CDR2 SASEGT. The V and J ends lost 3 bases and 0 bases respectively, with 12 bases between them. This CDR3 is built from 15 residues.

For the CDR3, the DNA is TGTGCCAGTAATAACAGGGAGGGGGACACCGGGGAGCTGTTTTTT. This sequence encodes CASNNREGDTGELFF. The rearrangement uses TRBV19 and TRBJ2-2, with TRBD2 as a possible D gene (7 bases). CDR1 LNHDA and CDR2 SQIVND come from the germline V gene (reference sequence). The CDR3 spans 15 residues. V lost 7 bases, J lost 3 bases, and 15 bases lay in between.

The CDR3 nucleotides are TGCGCCAGCAGCCCTCGAGTTGGTGCCCAGTACTTC. The encoded protein is CASSPRVGAQYF. V and J are TRBV5-1 and TRBJ2-5; D is unclear. The V gene's germline CDR1 is SGHRS and CDR2 YFSETQ. V lost 4 bases and J lost 9, with 13 bases in between. The CDR3 has 12 amino acids.

This clone was recorded once. This chain uses TRBV10-3 with TRBJ2-2; weak D call: TRBD1 (5 bases). V lost 0 bases to trimming and J lost 7 bases, with 9 bases between them. There are 14 residues in the CDR3. The germline V gene has CDR1 ENHRY and CDR2 SYGVKD. The CDR3 loop is CAISESRGHGELFF. Written as DNA, the CDR3 is TGTGCCATCAGTGAGTCCCGAGGACACGGGGAGCTGTTTTTT.